This T cell receptor beta chain was obtained from a study of glioma-infiltrating T cells listed by TCRdb under 2016. At the level of the whole study: Sequencing of TCR alpha- and beta-chain repertoires was performed on glioma tissue, on non-neoplastic brain tissue, and on matched peripheral blood mononuclear cells. To measure divergence between tissue and blood T-cell populations, each tissue-infiltrating repertoire was compared with the peripheral blood repertoire of the same patient. Three low-grade glioma patients, several primary glioblastoma patients, and three non-glioma patients who contributed non-neoplastic brain tissue made up the paired cohort. General study outcomes and caveats: Very few CDR3 sequences were shared between tissue and blood, attributed to high CDR3 diversity and limited sampling. VJ-independent divergence between tissue and blood was below expectation in non-neoplastic patients but above expectation in all gliomas, especially low-grade gliomas. The group comparisons were based on small numbers of patients: three non-neoplastic, three low-grade glioma and about eight glioblastoma patients.

The table lists this clonotype with many counts. This receptor's antigen is unknown. No base-level quality is on record; no much larger clone is a single base apart. The iRepertoire nested amplicon-rescue multiplex PCR (arm-PCR) platform was used to amplify TCR alpha and beta CDR3 regions from RNA. The input for one-step reverse transcription and amplification was 100-400 ng of either tissue mRNA or PBMC total RNA. Following bead purification, Illumina adapters were added by a secondary multiplex PCR, and libraries between 200 and 400 bp were gel-purified. Libraries carried internal 6-nucleotide barcodes used for demultiplexing. Libraries were sequenced on an Illumina MiSeq with 2x220 or 2x250 nucleotide paired-end reads. As for how the authors treated the data: Paired reads were merged using FLASH 1.2.11 and aligned with BWA-MEM to the GRCh37 human genome, and TRA and TRB reads were then extracted. V and J assignment used an IMGT-derived reference of cassette sequences and CDR3 motifs that included pseudogenes. Reads were translated in three frames, and productive CDR3s were defined as those with a C...FGXG motif and no stop codons. Unique combinations of V-J cassette pair and CDR3 amino acid sequence were defined as clonotypes. Reads were filtered by Hamming distance, with the threshold set by the sequence error rate of each sample in mapped regions. TCRdb reprocessed the public reads (quality trimming at Q25 with fastp, clone calling with MiXCR) and kept in-frame beta chains. When rows share a CDR3 protein, they turn into one entry using the most common DNA and genes. TCRdb, rather than the study authors, made the V and J calls. For this sample there are about 210,000 distinct CDR3 sequences; 25% to 35% appear just once. The ten largest make up around 20% of the sample.

Deletion took 2 bases off V and 4 bases off J, with a span of 13 bases between the germline ends. CDR1 SGHTA and CDR2 FQGNSA are derived from the germline V gene. The cysteine opens and the phenylalanine closes a CDR3 of 15 amino acids. Only the CDR3 DNA is retained, 45 bases long and in frame from the first base. The receptor comes from a human donor with low-grade glioma or glioblastoma, undergoing nonglioma brain surgery, or in good health (not recorded which). The sample comprised glioma tissue, nonneoplastic brain tissue, or PBMCs (not recorded which). Recombination connected TRBV7-2 to TRBJ2-3; the D gene lacks a confident call. CDR3 region: CASSLQVSGADTQYF. At the DNA level, the sequence is TGTGCCAGCAGCTTACAGGTCTCCGGAGCAGATACGCAGTATTTT.